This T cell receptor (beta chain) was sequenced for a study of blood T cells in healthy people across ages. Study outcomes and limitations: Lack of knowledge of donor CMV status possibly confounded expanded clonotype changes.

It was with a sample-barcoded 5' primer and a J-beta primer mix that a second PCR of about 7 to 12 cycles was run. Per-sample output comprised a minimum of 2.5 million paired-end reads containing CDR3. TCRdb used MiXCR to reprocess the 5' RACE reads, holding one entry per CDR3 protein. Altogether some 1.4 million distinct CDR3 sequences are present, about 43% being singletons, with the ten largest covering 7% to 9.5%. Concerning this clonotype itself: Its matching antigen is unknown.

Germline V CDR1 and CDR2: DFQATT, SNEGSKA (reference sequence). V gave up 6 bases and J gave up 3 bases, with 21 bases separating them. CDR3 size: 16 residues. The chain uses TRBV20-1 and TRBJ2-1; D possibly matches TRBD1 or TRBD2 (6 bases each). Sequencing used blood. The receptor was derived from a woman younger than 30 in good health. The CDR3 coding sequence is TGCAGTGCCTCCCCGAGGGCCAAGGGGGGCTACAATGAGCAGTTCTTC. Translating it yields CSASPRAKGGYNEQFF.